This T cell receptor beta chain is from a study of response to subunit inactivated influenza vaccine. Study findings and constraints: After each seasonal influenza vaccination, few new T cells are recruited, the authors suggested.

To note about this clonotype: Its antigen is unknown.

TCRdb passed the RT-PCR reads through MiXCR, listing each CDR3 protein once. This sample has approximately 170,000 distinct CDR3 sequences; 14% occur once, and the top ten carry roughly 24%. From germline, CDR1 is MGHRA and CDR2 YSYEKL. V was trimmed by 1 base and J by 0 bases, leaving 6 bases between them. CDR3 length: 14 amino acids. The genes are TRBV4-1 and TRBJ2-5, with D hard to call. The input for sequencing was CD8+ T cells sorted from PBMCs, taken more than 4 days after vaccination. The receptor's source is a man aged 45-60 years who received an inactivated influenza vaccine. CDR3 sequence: CASSQVVHQETQYF. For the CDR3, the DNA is TGCGCCAGCAGCCAAGTGGTACACCAAGAGACCCAGTACTTC.